The present T cell receptor beta chain was sequenced within a study of T cells in Graves' hyperthyroidism and ophthalmopathy. Overall study results and limits: Most expanded thyroid clonotypes above 0.001 recurred in blood.

Graves' hyperthyroidism without ophthalmopathy progression within 18 months was termed stable. With a duration under 2 months, the hyperthyroidism was newly diagnosed in patients aged 18 to 65. Uncontrolled infections, other autoimmune diseases, pregnancy or lactation led to exclusion of patients. Using RNA transcripts as the source, TCR beta CDR3 regions were amplified. When the TCR CDR3 underwent first-round RT-PCR, the HTBI primer set was used. TCRdb reanalysed the multiplex PCR reads using MiXCR and keeps one entry per CDR3 protein. The table includes a few hundred thousand distinct CDR3 sequences, roughly 50% detected once. Details on this clonotype: Antigen: not known.

This clonotype was sampled from a woman in her late teens or twenties with Graves' hyperthyroidism. The sequenced sample consisted of peripheral blood or thyroid tissue (not recorded which).

CDR3: CASSPGGSSFEQYF. The CDR3 region has the DNA TGTGCCAGCAGCCCCGGTGGGAGCTCTTTCGAGCAGTACTTC. The chain uses TRBV6-5 and TRBJ2-7; possibly TRBD2 for D (5 bases). CDR3 size: 14 residues. In germline, CDR1 is MNHEY, CDR2 SVGAGI. V lost 6 bases and J 6 bases, leaving 18 bases between the germline ends.